Following are 26 T cell receptor beta chains from one sample sequenced in a study of early stage breast cancer tumors. Generated by immunoSEQ multiplex PCR, the TCRdb table keeps only in-frame clones and is missing some. Found here are around 48,000 clones, just over 90% of them singletons; the top ten hold more than 4%. Material for sequencing was blood. These TCRs come from a person aged 70 to 85 with breast cancer.

This clone was detected a few times. One junction end disagrees with the germline gene, perhaps due to a read error. The CDR3 DNA sequence: TGTGCCAGCAGCTTAGCGAAGGCAGGGATCAGCTTC. Protein sequence: CASSLAKAGISF. This sequence joins TRBV7-2 and TRBJ2-7; possibly TRBD1 for D (5 bases). The CDR3 contains 12 residues. CDR1 and CDR2 (germline): SGHTA, FQGNSA.

The chain links TRBV5-1 to TRBJ1-1; D gene unclear. The CDR3 extends over 13 amino acids. The germline V gene has CDR1 SGHRS and CDR2 YFSETQ. Trimming left V 0 bases short and J 10 bases short, with 13 bases between. The CDR3 spells CASSLADPRGAFF. The CDR3 coding sequence is TGCGCCAGCAGCTTGGCCGACCCGCGCGGAGCTTTCTTT.

This chain links TRBV5-6 with TRBJ1-1; 12 bases line up with TRBD1. V dropped 5 bases and J dropped 4; count of bases not matched to a gene: 3. The CDR3 runs to 14 residues. Germline V gene sequence: CDR1 SGHDT, CDR2 YYEEEE. CDR3: CASRWGQGATEAFF. The CDR3 nucleotides read TGTGCCAGCAGGTGGGGACAGGGGGCCACTGAAGCTTTCTTT.

This chain links TRBV15 with TRBJ1-3; D perhaps matches TRBD1 (6 bases). CDR3 length: 17 amino acids. CDR1 and CDR2 from the germline V gene are LNHNV and YYDKDF (reference sequence). V was shortened by 1 base and J by 2 bases, with 15 bases between the two germline ends. The CDR3 DNA is TGTGCCACCAGCAGAGCTACACAGGGTGGCCCTGGAAACACCATATATTTT. This sequence encodes CATSRATQGGPGNTIYF. The full variable domain, in which reference TRBV15 and TRBJ1-3 provide the parts outside the CDR3, is DAMVIQNPRYQVTQFGKPVTLSCSQTLNHNVMYWYQQKSSQAPKLLFHYYDKDFNNEADTPDNFQSRRPNTSFCFLDIRSPGLGDTAMYLCATSRATQGGPGNTIYFGEGSWLTVV.

The J gene is TRBJ1-1, the V gene TRBV6-6, with D possibly matching TRBD1 (6 bases). With 4 bases removed from V and 3 bases from J, the gap between germline ends came to 12 bases. The CDR3 runs 14 residues. The V gene's germline CDR1 is MNHNY and CDR2 SVGAGI (reference sequence). This chain's CDR3 is CASSFTGSHTEAFF. CDR3 in DNA: TGTGCCAGCAGTTTCACAGGGAGTCACACTGAAGCTTTCTTT.

V gene TRBV11-3 combines with J gene TRBJ2-2; D might be TRBD2 (6 bases). The germline V gene encodes CDR1 SGHNT and CDR2 YENEEA. The CDR3 is made up of 15 amino acids. V gave up 6 bases and J gave up 5 bases, with 16 bases separating them. The CDR3 spells CASSWRLGGTGELFF. CDR3 in DNA: TGTGCCAGCAGTTGGAGGTTGGGAGGTACCGGGGAGCTGTTTTTT.

This chain links TRBV5-6 with TRBJ1-4; TRBD1 is a possible D gene (5 bases). This CDR3 has 11 residues. The V gene lost 4 bases and the J gene lost 10 bases, with 8 bases spanning the gap. Germline loops: CDR1 SGHDT, CDR2 YYEEEE. The CDR3 DNA sequence: TGTGCCAGCAGCCAGGGCGGAAAACTGTTTTTT. Translated, it gives CASSQGGKLFF. Full variable domain (remainder filled in from reference TRBV5-6 and TRBJ1-4): DAGVTQSPTHLIKTRGQQVTLRCSPKSGHDTVSWYQQALGQGPQFIFQYYEEEERQRGNFPDRFSGHQFPNYSSELNVNALLLGDSALYLCASSQGGKLFFGSGTQLSVL.

This sequence joins TRBV19 and TRBJ1-1, with 7 bases that match TRBD1. The CDR3 is made up of 16 amino acids. J was trimmed by 6 bases and V by 1 base; bases with no gene match: 11. Germline loops: CDR1 LNHDA, CDR2 SQIVND (reference sequence). The CDR3 spells CASSIVTGARIAEAFF. The CDR3 nucleotides read TGTGCCAGTAGTATAGTAACAGGGGCTAGGATCGCTGAAGCTTTCTTT.

The V and J genes are TRBV27 and TRBJ1-2, with a possible D match to TRBD1 (6 bases). CDR3 length equals 14 residues. CDR1 is MNHEY, CDR2 SMNVEV, per germline (reference sequence). Trimming stripped 0 bases from V and 7 bases from J, with 12 bases between. The CDR3 region is CASSLSGGARGYTF. DNA of the CDR3: TGTGCCAGCAGTTTATCTGGGGGGGCGCGTGGCTACACCTTC.

The chain links TRBV5-1 to TRBJ2-1, with TRBD1 matching over 7 bases. The CDR3 is 14 amino acids. The trim removed 1 base at V and 8 bases at J, leaving 6 bases unmatched. Per germline, CDR1 SGHRS and CDR2 YFSETQ. The CDR3, as DNA: TGCGCCAGCAGCTTGTACCGGACAGGCCATGAGCAGTTCTTC. Residues: CASSLYRTGHEQFF.

The chain joins TRBV28 to TRBJ2-5, with D possibly being TRBD2 (5 bases). V lost 6 bases, J lost 1 base, and 12 bases lay in between. CDR3 size: 14 residues. Germline lookup yields CDR1 MDHEN and CDR2 SYDVKM. The CDR3 nucleotides read TGTGCCAGCAGCCTCCTAGCAGTCCAAGAGACCCAGTACTTC. Encoded protein: CASSLLAVQETQYF. Full variable domain (remainder filled in from reference TRBV28 and TRBJ2-5): DVKVTQSSRYLVKRTGEKVFLECVQDMDHENMFWYRQDPGLGLRLIYFSYDVKMKEKGDIPEGYSVSREKKERFSLILESASTNQTSMYLCASSLLAVQETQYFGPGTRLLVL.

The rearrangement links TRBV5-1 to TRBJ1-4, with a tentative D call TRBD1 (6 bases). The CDR3 is 18 amino acids. Germline lookup yields CDR1 SGHRS and CDR2 YFSETQ. V was shortened by 4 bases and J by 8 bases, with 27 bases between the two germline ends. The CDR3 reads CASSPGGLSYQAYEKLFF. For the CDR3, the DNA is TGCGCCAGCAGCCCGGGGGGCCTTTCTTACCAGGCGTACGAAAAACTGTTTTTT.

This chain joins TRBV6-5 and TRBJ2-5, with D hard to call. V was pared by 8 bases and J by 4 bases, with 8 bases between. Germline assignment: CDR1 MNHEY and CDR2 SVGAGI. The CDR3 is made up of 11 amino acids. The CDR3 sequence is CASQFGETQYF. CDR3 DNA: TGTGCCAGCCAATTCGGAGAGACCCAGTACTTC.

The rearrangement joins TRBV30 to TRBJ1-1; D perhaps matches TRBD1 (5 bases). The germline V gene encodes CDR1 GTSNPN and CDR2 SVGIG (reference sequence). The V gene lost 2 bases and the J gene lost 6 bases, with 13 bases spanning the gap. The CDR3 contains 13 residues. The DNA of the CDR3 is TGTGCCTGGAGTAGGGACTTAAAGGCTGAAGCTTTCTTT. Amino acids: CAWSRDLKAEAFF.

V is TRBV29-1 and J is TRBJ2-7; TRBD2 aligns across 9 bases. The CDR3 is made up of 14 amino acids. V lost 4 bases, J lost 1 base, and 5 bases stayed unmatched. The germline V gene encodes CDR1 SQVTM and CDR2 ANQGSEA. CDR3 amino acids: CSVAPTSGSYEQYF. The CDR3 nucleotides read TGCAGCGTTGCGCCGACTAGCGGTTCCTACGAGCAGTACTTC.

Comments on this clone: The germline gene is not matched at one end of the junction; a read error may be the cause. The chain uses TRBV11-2 and TRBJ1-5; D ambiguous. The CDR3 runs 13 residues. Germline assignment: CDR1 SGHAT and CDR2 FQNNGV. CDR3 in amino acids: CASSLDRGPQRDF. The CDR3 nucleotides read TGTGCCAGCAGCTTAGATCGCGGGCCCCAAAGGGATTTT. Variable domain in full (rest from reference TRBV11-2 and TRBJ1-5): EAGVAQSPRYKIIEKRQSVAFWCNPISGHATLYWYQQILGQGPKLLIQFQNNGVVDDSQLPKDRFSAERLKGVDSTLKIQPAKLEDSAVYLCASSLDRGPQRDFGDGTRLSIL.

The gene calls are TRBV5-1 and TRBJ1-1, with 7 bases lining up with TRBD1. The CDR3 covers 15 residues. V was pared by 1 base and J by 6 bases, with 9 bases of the junction left unmatched. CDR1 is SGHRS and CDR2 is YFSETQ in the germline V gene. The CDR3 loop is CASSLLGGAKAEAFF. Here the CDR3 DNA reads TGCGCCAGCAGCTTGCTAGGGGGCGCAAAAGCTGAAGCTTTCTTT.

This rearrangement joins TRBV6-6 to TRBJ2-2; 11 bases match TRBD2. With 5 bases clipped from V and 5 bases from J, the junction kept 4 bases outside the gene matches. Germline CDR1 and CDR2: MNHNY and SVGAGI (reference sequence). CDR3 length equals 15 residues. The DNA for the CDR3 is TGTGCCAGCAGTCCGGGACTAGCGGATACCGGGGAGCTGTTTTTT. The encoded protein is CASSPGLADTGELFF.

This sequence joins TRBV18 and TRBJ1-2; unclear D gene. In germline, CDR1 is KGHSH, CDR2 LQKENI. This CDR3 has 13 amino acids. V was trimmed by 5 bases and J by 0 bases, leaving 7 bases between them. The CDR3 loop is CASSSQANYGYTF. The CDR3 nucleotides read TGTGCCAGCTCATCTCAGGCTAACTATGGCTACACCTTC.

The chain is built from TRBV6-6 and TRBJ2-7, with TRBD1 as a possible D gene (6 bases). From germline, CDR1 is MNHNY and CDR2 SVGAGI (reference sequence). Trimming pared 6 bases from V and 2 bases from J, leaving 14 bases between. CDR3 length equals 14 residues. The CDR3 sequence is CASSRDRYPYEQYF. The CDR3 bases are TGTGCCAGCAGCCGAGACAGGTATCCCTACGAGCAGTACTTC.

As for this clone: Different DNA sequences within this sample yield the same CDR3. The rearrangement joins TRBV5-1 to TRBJ1-1, with TRBD1 matching over 10 bases. J gave up 8 bases and V 4 bases, and 5 bases lay outside the gene matches. Germline lookup yields CDR1 SGHRS and CDR2 YFSETQ. The CDR3 length is 13 residues. This CDR3 is CASSPGTGEEAFF. CDR3 in DNA: TGCGCCAGCAGCCCCGGGACAGGGGAGGAAGCTTTCTTT.

The chain carries TRBV10-3 and TRBJ2-3; tentative D call: TRBD1 (6 bases). Trimming pared 10 bases from V and 8 bases from J, leaving 22 bases between. Germline CDR1 reads ENHRY; CDR2 reads SYGVKD. This CDR3 has 14 residues. The CDR3, as DNA: TGTGCCACAGGGGCTGGACACCCGCAGAGTACGCAGTATTTT. This gives the protein CATGAGHPQSTQYF.

This chain joins TRBV7-2 and TRBJ2-5; TRBD1 aligns across 8 bases. The V gene end was trimmed by 3 bases and the J gene end by 5 bases; junction bases not matched to a gene: 5. Germline values: CDR1 SGHTA, CDR2 FQGNSA. This CDR3 region has 14 residues. CDR3 bases: TGTGCCAGCAGCTTCGGGACAGGTGGGGAGACCCAGTACTTC. Amino acids: CASSFGTGGETQYF.

CDR3 DNA sequence: TGTGCCAGTAGCCTTTCAAGGGGTGCTTCCTACGAGCAGTACTTC. Protein sequence: CASSLSRGASYEQYF. The chain is built from TRBV19 and TRBJ2-7; maybe TRBD1 (5 bases). Between the trimmed V and J ends, which lost 6 bases and 1 base, there was a span of 16 bases. This CDR3 has 15 residues. Germline CDR1 reads LNHDA; CDR2 reads SQIVND (reference sequence).

CDR3 bases: TGTGCCAGCAGCACTAGCGGGAGGGCCCTGGGCCACGAGCAGTACTTC. Its protein is CASSTSGRALGHEQYF. The J gene is TRBJ2-7, the V gene TRBV9, with 13 bases that match TRBD2. After removal of 4 bases from V and 5 bases from J, the junction contained 9 bases not matched to a gene. The germline CDR1 and CDR2 sequences are SGDLS and YYNGEE. The CDR3 is made up of 16 amino acids.

The chain employs TRBV5-1 and TRBJ2-5; 9 bases are shared with TRBD1. Germline V gene sequence: CDR1 SGHRS, CDR2 YFSETQ. This CDR3 is built from 17 residues. Losses at the gene ends were 4 bases for V and 5 bases for J; bases not matched to a gene: 15. The chain's CDR3 is CASSQGQGSGQWETQYF. CDR3 nucleotides: TGCGCCAGCAGCCAGGGACAGGGCTCAGGGCAATGGGAGACCCAGTACTTC.